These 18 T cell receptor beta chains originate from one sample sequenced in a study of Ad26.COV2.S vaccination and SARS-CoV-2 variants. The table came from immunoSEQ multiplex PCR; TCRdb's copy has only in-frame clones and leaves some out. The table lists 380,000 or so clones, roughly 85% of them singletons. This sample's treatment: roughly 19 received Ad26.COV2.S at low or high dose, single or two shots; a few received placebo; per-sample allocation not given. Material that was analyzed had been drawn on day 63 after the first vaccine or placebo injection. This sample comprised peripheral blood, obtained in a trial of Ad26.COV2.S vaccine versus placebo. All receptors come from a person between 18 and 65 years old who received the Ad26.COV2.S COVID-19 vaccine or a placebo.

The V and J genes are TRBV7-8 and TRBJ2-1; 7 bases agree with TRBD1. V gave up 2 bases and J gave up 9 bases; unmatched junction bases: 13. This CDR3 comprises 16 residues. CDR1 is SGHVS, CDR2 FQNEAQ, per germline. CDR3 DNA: TGTGCCAGCAGCTTATGGAGCGCAGGGGGACCCGGTGAGCAGTTCTTC. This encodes CASSLWSAGGPGEQFF.

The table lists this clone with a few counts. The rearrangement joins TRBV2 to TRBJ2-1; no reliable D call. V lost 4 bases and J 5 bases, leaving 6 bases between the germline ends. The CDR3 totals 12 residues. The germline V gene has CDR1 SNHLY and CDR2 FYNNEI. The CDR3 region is CASSGRNNEQFF. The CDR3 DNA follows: TGTGCCAGCAGTGGACGCAACAATGAGCAGTTCTTC.

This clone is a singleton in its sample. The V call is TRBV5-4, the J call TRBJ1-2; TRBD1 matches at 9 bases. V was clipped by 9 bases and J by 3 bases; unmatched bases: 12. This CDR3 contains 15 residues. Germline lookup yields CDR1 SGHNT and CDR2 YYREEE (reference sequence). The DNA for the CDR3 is TGTGCCATATTGGACAGGGGACAAACTGACTATGGCTACACCTTC. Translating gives CAILDRGQTDYGYTF. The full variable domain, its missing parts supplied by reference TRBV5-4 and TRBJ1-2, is ETGVTQSPTHLIKTRGQQVTLRCSSQSGHNTVSWYQQALGQGPQFIFQYYREEENGRGNFPPRFSGLQFPNYSSELNVNALELDDSALYLCAILDRGQTDYGYTFGSGTRLTVV.

Here the CDR3 reads CASSIAENEQFF. The CDR3 bases are TGTGCCAGTAGTATTGCAGAAAATGAGCAGTTCTTC. This chain joins TRBV19 and TRBJ2-1; D is ambiguous. Trimming took 3 bases from V and 7 from J, leaving 7 bases between them. The CDR3 totals 12 residues. The V gene's germline CDR1 is LNHDA and CDR2 SQIVND (reference sequence).

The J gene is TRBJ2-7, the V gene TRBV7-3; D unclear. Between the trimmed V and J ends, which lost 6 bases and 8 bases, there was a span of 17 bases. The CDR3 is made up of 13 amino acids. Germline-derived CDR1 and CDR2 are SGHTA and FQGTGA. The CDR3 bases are TGTGCCAGCAGTCCTGACCGAAGGGATAAGCAGTACTTC. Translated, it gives CASSPDRRDKQYF.

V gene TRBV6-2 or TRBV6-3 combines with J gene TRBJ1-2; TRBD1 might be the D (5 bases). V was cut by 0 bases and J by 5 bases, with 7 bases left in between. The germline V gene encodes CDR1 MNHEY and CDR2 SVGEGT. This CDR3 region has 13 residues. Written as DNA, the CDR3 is TGTGCCAGCAGTTACTCAGGGACGTATGGCTACACCTTC. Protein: CASSYSGTYGYTF.

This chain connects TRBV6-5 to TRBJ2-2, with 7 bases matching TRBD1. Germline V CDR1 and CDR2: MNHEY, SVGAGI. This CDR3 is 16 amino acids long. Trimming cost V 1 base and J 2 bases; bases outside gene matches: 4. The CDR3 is CASSYYGTANTGELFF. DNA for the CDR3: TGTGCCAGCAGTTACTACGGGACAGCTAACACCGGGGAGCTGTTTTTT.

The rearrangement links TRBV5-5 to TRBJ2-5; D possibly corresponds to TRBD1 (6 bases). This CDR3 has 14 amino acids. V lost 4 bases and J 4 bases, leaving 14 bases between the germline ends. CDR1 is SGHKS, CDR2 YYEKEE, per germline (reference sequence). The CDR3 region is CASSAVQGVETQYF. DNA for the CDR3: TGTGCCAGCAGCGCAGTACAGGGAGTAGAGACCCAGTACTTC.

The CDR3 region is CAARLAGVYEQYF. The CDR3, as DNA: TGTGCCGCCAGACTAGCGGGAGTCTACGAGCAGTACTTC. V and J are TRBV2 and TRBJ2-7; TRBD2 aligns across 12 bases. The CDR3 extends over 13 amino acids. The J segment lost 3 bases and the V segment lost 11 bases, leaving 5 bases of the junction unmatched. The germline CDR1 and CDR2 sequences are SNHLY and FYNNEI.

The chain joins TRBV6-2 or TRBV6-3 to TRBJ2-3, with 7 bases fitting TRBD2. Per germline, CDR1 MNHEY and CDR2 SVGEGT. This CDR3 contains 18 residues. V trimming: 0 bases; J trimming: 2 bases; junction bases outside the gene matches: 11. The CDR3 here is CASSYSTTLGRDTDTQYF. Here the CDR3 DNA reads TGTGCCAGCAGTTACTCGACCACCCTAGGGAGGGACACAGATACGCAGTATTTT.

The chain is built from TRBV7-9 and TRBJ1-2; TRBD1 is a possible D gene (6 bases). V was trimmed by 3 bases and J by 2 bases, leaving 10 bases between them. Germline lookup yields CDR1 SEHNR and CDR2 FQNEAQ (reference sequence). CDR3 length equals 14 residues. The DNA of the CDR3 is TGTGCCAGCAGCTTGGACAGTCTAAACTATGGCTACACCTTC. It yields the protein CASSLDSLNYGYTF.

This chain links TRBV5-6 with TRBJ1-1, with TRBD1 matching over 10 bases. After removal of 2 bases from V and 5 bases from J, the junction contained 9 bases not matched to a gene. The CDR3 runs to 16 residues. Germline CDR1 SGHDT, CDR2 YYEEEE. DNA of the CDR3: TGTGCCAGCAGCTTTGAGACAGGGGGCTTAAGGACTGAAGCTTTCTTT. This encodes CASSFETGGLRTEAFF.

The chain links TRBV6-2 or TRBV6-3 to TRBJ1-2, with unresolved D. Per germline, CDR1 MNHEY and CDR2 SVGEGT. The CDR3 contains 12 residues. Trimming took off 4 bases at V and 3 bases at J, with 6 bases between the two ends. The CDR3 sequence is CASSWKDYGYTF. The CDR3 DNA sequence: TGTGCCAGCAGTTGGAAGGACTATGGCTACACCTTC.

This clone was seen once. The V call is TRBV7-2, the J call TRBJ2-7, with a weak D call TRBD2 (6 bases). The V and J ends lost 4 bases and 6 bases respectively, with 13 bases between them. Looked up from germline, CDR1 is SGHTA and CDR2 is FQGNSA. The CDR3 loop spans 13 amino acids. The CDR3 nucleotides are TGTGCCAGCAGCTGGATCCAGGGAGGCGAGCAGTACTTC. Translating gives CASSWIQGGEQYF.

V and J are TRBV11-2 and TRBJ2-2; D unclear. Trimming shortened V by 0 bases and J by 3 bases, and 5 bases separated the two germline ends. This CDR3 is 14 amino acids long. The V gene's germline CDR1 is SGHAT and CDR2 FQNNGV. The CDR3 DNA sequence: TGTGCCAGCAGCTTAGAATATGACACCGGGGAGCTGTTTTTT. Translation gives CASSLEYDTGELFF. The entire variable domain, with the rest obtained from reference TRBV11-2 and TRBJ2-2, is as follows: EAGVAQSPRYKIIEKRQSVAFWCNPISGHATLYWYQQILGQGPKLLIQFQNNGVVDDSQLPKDRFSAERLKGVDSTLKIQPAKLEDSAVYLCASSLEYDTGELFFGEGSRLTVL.

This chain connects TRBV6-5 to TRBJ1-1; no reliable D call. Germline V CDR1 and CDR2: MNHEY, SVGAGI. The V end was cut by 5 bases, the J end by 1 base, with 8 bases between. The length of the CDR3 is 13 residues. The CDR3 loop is CASSLRANTEAFF. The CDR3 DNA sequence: TGTGCCAGCAGTCTGAGGGCGAACACTGAAGCTTTCTTT.

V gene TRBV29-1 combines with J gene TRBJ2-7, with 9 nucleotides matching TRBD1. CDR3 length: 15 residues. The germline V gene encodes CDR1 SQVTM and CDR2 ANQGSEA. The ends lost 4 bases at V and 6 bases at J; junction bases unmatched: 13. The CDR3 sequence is CSVGTQGTGLGEQYF. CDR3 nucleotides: TGCAGCGTTGGAACCCAAGGGACAGGGTTGGGCGAGCAGTACTTC.

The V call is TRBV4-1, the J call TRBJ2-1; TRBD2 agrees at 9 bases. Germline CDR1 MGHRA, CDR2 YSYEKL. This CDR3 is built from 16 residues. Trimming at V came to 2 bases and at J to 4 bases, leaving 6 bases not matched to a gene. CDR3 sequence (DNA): TGCGCCAGCAGCCAACCGCTAGCGGGGAGATACAATGAGCAGTTCTTC. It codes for CASSQPLAGRYNEQFF.